The present T cell receptor (beta chain) was sequenced within a study of shared clonotypes between healthy human individuals. As for the study in general: Donors, aged 18 to 49, were a couple of women and three men. CD4 naive and memory got three plates each, CD8 naive two, CD8 memory one.

Notes on the study in general: Relative to their counterparts shared across all four donors, non-shared clonotypes exhibited diminished generation probabilities. Sorted-subset samples were not fully sequenced, rarefaction indicated.

Using immunoSEQ multiplex PCR, the repertoire was profiled, and TCRdb retains in-frame clones only, with some absent. The sample consists of around 2,000,000 clones, around 93% of them appearing once. Concerning this clone itself: Its matching antigen is unknown.

CD8 cells regarded as naive lacked CD45RO, were positively chosen for CCR7, and omitted terminally differentiated effector memory CD45RA+ cells. Material: naive CD8+ T cells from PBMCs. The clonotype comes from a man between 18 and 29 years old in good health. Some clones in this sample may be carry-over from other donors' samples.

CDR3 DNA: TGTGCCAGCAGCTTAGGTTGGGCGGAAGGGACAGATACGCAGTATTTT. Protein: CASSLGWAEGTDTQYF. This chain uses TRBV7-6 with TRBJ2-3; no clear D. CDR3 size: 16 residues. V lost 1 base, J lost 3 bases, and 14 bases lay in between. Germline V gene lookup returns CDR1 SGHVS and CDR2 FNYEAQ.